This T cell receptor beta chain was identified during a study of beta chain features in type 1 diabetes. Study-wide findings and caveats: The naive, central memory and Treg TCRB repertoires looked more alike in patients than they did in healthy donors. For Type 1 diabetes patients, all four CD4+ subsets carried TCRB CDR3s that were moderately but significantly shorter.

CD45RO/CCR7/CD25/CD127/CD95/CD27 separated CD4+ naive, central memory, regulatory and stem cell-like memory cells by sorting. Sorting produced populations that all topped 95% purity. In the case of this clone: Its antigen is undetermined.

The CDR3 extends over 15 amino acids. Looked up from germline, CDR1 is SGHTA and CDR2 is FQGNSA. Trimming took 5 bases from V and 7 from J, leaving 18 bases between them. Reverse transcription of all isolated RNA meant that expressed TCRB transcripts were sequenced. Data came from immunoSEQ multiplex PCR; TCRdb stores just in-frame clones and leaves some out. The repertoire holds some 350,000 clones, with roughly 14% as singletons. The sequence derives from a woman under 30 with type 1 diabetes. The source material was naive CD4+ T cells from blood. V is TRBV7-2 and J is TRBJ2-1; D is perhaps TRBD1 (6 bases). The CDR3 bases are TGTGCCAGCAGCCCGCCCCCCAGGGGCGGTAATGAGCAGTTCTTC. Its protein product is CASSPPPRGGNEQFF.